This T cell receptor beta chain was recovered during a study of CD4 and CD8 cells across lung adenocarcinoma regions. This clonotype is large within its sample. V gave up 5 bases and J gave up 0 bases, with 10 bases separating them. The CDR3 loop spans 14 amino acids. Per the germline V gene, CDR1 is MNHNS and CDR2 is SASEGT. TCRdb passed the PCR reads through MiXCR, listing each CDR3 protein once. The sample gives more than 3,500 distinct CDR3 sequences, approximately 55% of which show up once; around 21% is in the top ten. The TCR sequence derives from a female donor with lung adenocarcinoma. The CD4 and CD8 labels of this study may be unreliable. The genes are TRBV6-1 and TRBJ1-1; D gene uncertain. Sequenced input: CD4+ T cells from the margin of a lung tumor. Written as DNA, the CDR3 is TGTGCCAGCAGTATTGACACTATGAACACTGAAGCTTTCTTT. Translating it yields CASSIDTMNTEAFF.